Shown below are 10 T cell receptor beta chains from a single sample sequenced in a study of cytomegalovirus exposure and HLA in healthy donors. Some clones are missing from TCRdb's copy, which holds only in-frame ones; the method was immunoSEQ multiplex PCR. Of more than 100,000 clones listed, about 88% are singletons. Sequenced material: PBMCs. The source is a man aged 25 to 40 in good health and CMV-seronegative.

The gene calls are TRBV11-2 and TRBJ1-4; 7 nucleotides align to TRBD1. The ends lost 2 bases at V and 3 bases at J; junction bases unmatched: 3. Germline CDR1 and CDR2: SGHAT and FQNNGV. The CDR3 spans 15 residues. CDR3 in amino acids: CASSLIRGSNEKLFF. CDR3 nucleotide sequence: TGTGCCAGCAGCTTAATCAGGGGGTCTAATGAAAAACTGTTTTTT.

The V gene is TRBV6-6, the J gene TRBJ2-1, with D perhaps TRBD2 (5 bases). This CDR3 region has 12 residues. CDR1 is MNHNY, CDR2 SVGAGI, per germline (reference sequence). The V gene lost 7 bases and the J gene lost 4 bases, with 8 bases spanning the gap. CDR3 residues: CASTDYYNEQFF. The CDR3 coding sequence is TGTGCCAGCACTGACTATTACAATGAGCAGTTCTTC.

The V call is TRBV5-1, the J call TRBJ1-2; 9 nucleotides agree with TRBD1. The V gene's germline CDR1 is SGHRS and CDR2 YFSETQ. The J segment lost 2 bases and the V segment lost 6 bases, leaving 5 bases of the junction unmatched. This CDR3 contains 14 residues. The CDR3 DNA reads TGCGCCAGCAACAAGGACAGGGGAAACTATGGCTACACCTTC. It codes for CASNKDRGNYGYTF.

This sequence joins TRBV18 and TRBJ2-1; 8 nucleotides line up with TRBD2. After removal of 2 bases from V and 9 bases from J, the junction contained 6 bases not matched to a gene. CDR3 length equals 14 residues. Per germline, CDR1 KGHSH and CDR2 LQKENI. The CDR3: CASSPNHGLAEQFF. DNA of the CDR3: TGTGCCAGCTCACCAAACCACGGACTAGCTGAGCAGTTCTTC.

The J gene is TRBJ2-7, the V gene TRBV6-4; 8 bases match TRBD1. The length of the CDR3 is 14 residues. Trimming took 11 bases from V and 3 from J; bases not matched to a gene: 12. CDR1 and CDR2 from the germline V gene are MRHNA and SNTAGT. The CDR3: CAAPSRDRIYEQYF. The CDR3 nucleotides are TGTGCCGCCCCCTCCCGGGACAGGATCTACGAGCAGTACTTC.

The chain combines TRBV19 with TRBJ2-7, with 8 positions matching TRBD2. Germline CDR1 is LNHDA and CDR2 is SQIVND (reference sequence). This CDR3 has 15 residues. The ends lost 6 bases at V and 1 base at J; junction bases unmatched: 8. CDR3: CASRAPASGSYEQYF. The CDR3 nucleotides are TGTGCCAGTAGGGCCCCGGCTAGCGGGTCCTACGAGCAGTACTTC.

The chain employs TRBV7-9 and TRBJ1-1, with no clear D. CDR3 length: 14 amino acids. Germline CDR1 and CDR2: SEHNR and FQNEAQ (reference sequence). V was shortened by 0 bases and J by 0 bases, with 5 bases between the two germline ends. The chain's CDR3 is CASSLAFMNTEAFF. The CDR3 DNA follows: TGTGCCAGCAGCTTAGCGTTTATGAACACTGAAGCTTTCTTT.

The chain recombines TRBV18 with TRBJ2-7, with 7 bases aligning to TRBD1. There are 14 residues in the CDR3. V dropped 6 bases and J dropped 5; count of bases not matched to a gene: 10. The V gene's germline CDR1 is KGHSH and CDR2 LQKENI. CDR3 in amino acids: CASSYLGQLHEQYF. The CDR3 nucleotides are TGTGCCAGCTCTTACTTGGGACAGCTCCACGAGCAGTACTTC.

The CDR3 reads CASSPRGSSGIGGNEQFF. CDR3 DNA: TGTGCCAGCAGCCCCCGTGGTTCTAGCGGGATCGGTGGCAATGAGCAGTTCTTC. The chain uses TRBV7-2 and TRBJ2-1; the match to TRBD2 covers 9 bases. The ends lost 5 bases at V and 6 bases at J; junction bases unmatched: 17. Germline V gene sequence: CDR1 SGHTA, CDR2 FQGNSA. The CDR3 contains 18 residues.

The chain combines TRBV5-6 with TRBJ1-2, with 12 positions matching TRBD1. The V and J ends lost 3 bases and 2 bases, in that order; junction bases with no gene match: 8. The CDR3 is made up of 17 amino acids. CDR1 and CDR2 from the germline V gene are SGHDT and YYEEEE. The CDR3: CASSYSPGQGANYGYTF. Here the CDR3 DNA reads TGTGCCAGCAGCTATTCTCCGGGACAGGGGGCGAACTATGGCTACACCTTC.